These T cell receptor beta chains were read from a single sample in a study of blood T cell repertoires in COVID-19. Only in-frame clones appear in the TCRdb table, and some are missing; sequencing was by immunoSEQ multiplex PCR. The sample yields some 300,000 clones, roughly 87% seen once. The source material was peripheral blood. These receptors were collected from a man in his late teens or twenties with active or convalescent COVID-19. Both conserved end residues are part of each CDR3. D genes are given only for firm matches. Rows give clone size only sometimes, using once, few, many, or a class for an expanded clone.

TRBV27,TRBJ2-1,once,TRBD2,CASRPGGGNHNEQFF,TGTGCCAGCCGCCCGGGGGGGGGCAACCACAATGAGCAGTTCTTC
TRBV12-5,TRBJ2-5,.,.,CASGLVLSGIETQYF,TGTGCTAGTGGTTTGGTACTTTCGGGAATTGAGACCCAGTACTTC
TRBV11-2,TRBJ2-1,.,.,CASSSDRSHEQFF,TGTGCCAGCAGCTCCGACAGGAGCCATGAGCAGTTCTTC
TRBV29-1,TRBJ2-7,.,TRBD2,CSVERVSGNSYEQYF,TGCAGCGTTGAGCGTGTTAGCGGGAACTCCTACGAGCAGTACTTC
TRBV15,TRBJ2-5,few,.,CATSRAKLLSETQYF,TGTGCCACCAGCAGAGCTAAGCTCCTCTCGGAGACCCAGTACTTC
TRBV10-3,TRBJ1-2,.,.,CAISESPGYGYTF,TGTGCCATCAGTGAGTCCCCAGGGTATGGCTACACCTTC
TRBV5-6,TRBJ1-1,.,TRBD1,CASGTRGHWLSTEAFF,TGTGCCAGCGGAACCAGGGGGCATTGGTTGAGCACTGAAGCTTTCTTT
TRBV19,TRBJ1-5,.,.,CASSIRVAAPQHF,TGTGCCAGTAGTATCAGGGTAGCAGCGCCCCAGCATTTT
TRBV5-1,TRBJ1-1,.,.,CASSFYRVTEAFF,TGCGCCAGCAGCTTCTACAGGGTCACTGAAGCTTTCTTT
TRBV28,TRBJ1-2,.,.,CASSLYRGVYGYTF,TGTGCCAGCAGTTTGTATAGGGGTGTCTATGGCTACACCTTC
TRBV4-1,TRBJ1-2,.,.,CASSYLSRSDYGYTF,TGCGCCAGCAGCTACCTCTCGAGGAGCGATTATGGCTACACCTTC